The 9 T cell receptor beta chains given below trace back to one sample, sequenced in a study of cytomegalovirus exposure and HLA in healthy donors. Vbeta (60) and Jbeta (13) primers were used in the PCR. Repertoires were generated with immunoSEQ multiplex PCR, while TCRdb's copy carries only in-frame clones and drops some. The table shows under 250,000 clones, with approximately 80% occurring only once. Sequencing input: PBMCs. All receptors come from a male donor in good health and CMV-seronegative.

The V gene is TRBV7-6, the J gene TRBJ2-5; possible D gene TRBD2, 6 bases. V shed 5 bases and J shed 0 bases, with 13 bases lying between them. CDR3 size: 15 residues. Germline CDR1 reads SGHVS; CDR2 reads FNYEAQ. CDR3 in DNA: TGTGCCAGCAGCCTCGGGACTTCGAACCAAGAGACCCAGTACTTC. This translates into CASSLGTSNQETQYF. Filled out from reference TRBV7-6 and TRBJ2-5, the complete variable domain reads GAGVSQSPRYKVTKRGQDVALRCDPISGHVSLYWYRQALGQGPEFLTYFNYEAQQDKSGLPNDRFSAERPEGSISTLTIQRTEQRDSAMYRCASSLGTSNQETQYFGPGTRLLVL.

This chain uses TRBV10-1 with TRBJ2-1, with TRBD1 identical over 7 bases. This CDR3 region has 15 residues. Unmatched junction bases numbered 6, after V lost 4 bases and J lost 3 bases. Germline values: CDR1 WNHNN, CDR2 SYGVQD (reference sequence). This chain's CDR3 is CASSAGAGGYNEQFF. CDR3 DNA: TGCGCCAGCAGTGCAGGAGCAGGGGGCTACAATGAGCAGTTCTTC.

This clone was counted only a few times. The rearrangement links TRBV4-1 to TRBJ2-7; a possible D gene is TRBD1 (5 bases). The germline gives CDR1 MGHRA, CDR2 YSYEKL. The V and J ends lost 6 bases and 6 bases respectively, with 15 bases between them. This CDR3 is 13 amino acids long. The CDR3 DNA follows: TGCGCCAGCAGGTCCACAGGATTGGCCGAGCAGTACTTC. Amino acids: CASRSTGLAEQYF.

The chain carries TRBV7-2 and TRBJ2-7, with 11 bases aligning to TRBD2. The trim removed 3 bases at V and 2 bases at J, leaving 12 bases unmatched. The CDR3 has 18 amino acids. Germline CDR1 SGHTA, CDR2 FQGNSA. The CDR3 DNA is TGTGCCAGCAGCTTTCCACGCCCTAGCGGGAGGAGGACCTACGAGCAGTACTTC. Translation gives CASSFPRPSGRRTYEQYF. Variable domain in full (rest from reference TRBV7-2 and TRBJ2-7): GAGVSQSPSNKVTEKGKDVELRCDPISGHTALYWYRQSLGQGLEFLIYFQGNSAPDKSGLPSDRFSAERTGGSVSTLTIQRTQQEDSAVYLCASSFPRPSGRRTYEQYFGPGTRLTVT.

The chain combines TRBV5-1 with TRBJ2-3, with 8 bases aligning to TRBD1. V gave up 1 base and J gave up 2 bases; unmatched junction bases: 6. CDR3 length equals 16 residues. Germline CDR1 reads SGHRS; CDR2 reads YFSETQ. The CDR3 bases are TGCGCCAGCAGCTTGCTGGCAGGGGGCTTCACAGATACGCAGTATTTT. Its protein is CASSLLAGGFTDTQYF. The variable domain in full, completed from reference TRBV5-1 and TRBJ2-3, reads KAGVTQTPRYLIKTRGQQVTLSCSPISGHRSVSWYQQTPGQGLQFLFEYFSETQRNKGNFPGRFSGRQFSNSRSEMNVSTLELGDSALYLCASSLLAGGFTDTQYFGPGTRLTVL.

This CDR3 reads CASSEAKDLGARYGYTF. CDR3 coding DNA: TGTGCCAGCAGTGAAGCGAAGGATCTGGGGGCGCGCTATGGCTACACCTTC. The chain links TRBV2 to TRBJ1-2; D is possibly TRBD1 (6 bases). Trimming took off 0 bases at V and 4 bases at J, with 18 bases between the two ends. CDR3 length equals 17 residues. Germline V gene data show CDR1 as SNHLY and CDR2 as FYNNEI. The full variable domain, rest sourced from reference TRBV2 and TRBJ1-2, is EPEVTQTPSHQVTQMGQEVILRCVPISNHLYFYWYRQILGQKVEFLVSFYNNEISEKSEIFDDQFSVERPDGSNFTLKIRSTKLEDSAMYFCASSEAKDLGARYGYTFGSGTRLTVV.

This clone was observed a few times. The genes are TRBV2 and TRBJ1-2; 7 bases agree with TRBD1. The CDR3 is 13 amino acids. Germline V gene sequence: CDR1 SNHLY, CDR2 FYNNEI. The J segment lost 3 bases and the V segment lost 6 bases, leaving 4 bases of the junction unmatched. The CDR3: CASSVTGDYGYTF. CDR3 coding DNA: TGTGCCAGCAGCGTAACAGGGGACTATGGCTACACCTTC.

This chain connects TRBV6-1 to TRBJ2-2; D unresolved. CDR1 and CDR2 (germline): MNHNS, SASEGT. The CDR3 loop spans 16 amino acids. Trimming removed 4 bases from V and 1 base from J, with 13 bases in between. DNA for the CDR3: TGTGCCAGCAGTGCCACGAGAAGGAGGAACACCGGGGAGCTGTTTTTT. Its translation: CASSATRRRNTGELFF.

The V call is TRBV27, the J call TRBJ2-7; 9 bases agree with TRBD1. The length of the CDR3 is 15 residues. The germline gives CDR1 MNHEY, CDR2 SMNVEV (reference sequence). V was pared by 0 bases and J by 5 bases, with 5 bases of the junction left unmatched. The chain's CDR3 is CASSLSVDRGHEQYF. The CDR3 nucleotides read TGTGCCAGCAGTTTATCTGTGGACAGGGGCCACGAGCAGTACTTC.